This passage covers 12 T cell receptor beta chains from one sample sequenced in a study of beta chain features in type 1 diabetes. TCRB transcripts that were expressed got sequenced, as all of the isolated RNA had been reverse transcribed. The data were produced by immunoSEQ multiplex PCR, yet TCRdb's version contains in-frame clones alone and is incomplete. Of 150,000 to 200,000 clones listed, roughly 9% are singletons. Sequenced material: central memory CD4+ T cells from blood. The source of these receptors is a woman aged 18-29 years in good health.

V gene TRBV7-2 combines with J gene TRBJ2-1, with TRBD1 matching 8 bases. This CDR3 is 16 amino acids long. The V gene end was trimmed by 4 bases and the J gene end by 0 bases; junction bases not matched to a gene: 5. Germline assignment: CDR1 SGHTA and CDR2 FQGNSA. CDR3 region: CASSSAGTGSYNEQFF. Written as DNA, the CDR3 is TGTGCCAGCAGCTCCGCCGGGACAGGCTCCTACAATGAGCAGTTCTTC.

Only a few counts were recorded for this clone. The CDR3 spells CASSYAWTGDAYEQYF. The DNA of the CDR3 is TGTGCCAGCAGTTACGCCTGGACAGGGGACGCCTACGAGCAGTACTTC. The V and J genes are TRBV6-5 and TRBJ2-7, with 9 bases that match TRBD1. CDR1 and CDR2 (germline): MNHEY, SVGAGI. CDR3 length: 16 amino acids. V dropped 2 bases and J dropped 2; count of bases not matched to a gene: 7.

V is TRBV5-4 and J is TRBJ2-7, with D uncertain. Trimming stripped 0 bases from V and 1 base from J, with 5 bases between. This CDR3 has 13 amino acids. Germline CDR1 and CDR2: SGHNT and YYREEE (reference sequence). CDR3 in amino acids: CASSLGESYEQYF. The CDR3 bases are TGTGCCAGCAGCTTGGGAGAATCCTACGAGCAGTACTTC.

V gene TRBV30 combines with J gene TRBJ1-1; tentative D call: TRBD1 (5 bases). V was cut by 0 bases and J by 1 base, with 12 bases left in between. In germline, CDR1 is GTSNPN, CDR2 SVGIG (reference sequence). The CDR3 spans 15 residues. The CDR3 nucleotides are TGTGCCTGGAGTGTAGGACACACATCGAACACTGAAGCTTTCTTT. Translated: CAWSVGHTSNTEAFF.

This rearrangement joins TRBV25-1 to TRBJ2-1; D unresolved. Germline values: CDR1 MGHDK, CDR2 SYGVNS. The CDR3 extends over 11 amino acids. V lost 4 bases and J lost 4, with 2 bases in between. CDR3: CASSAYNEQFF. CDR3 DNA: TGTGCCAGCAGTGCTTACAATGAGCAGTTCTTC.

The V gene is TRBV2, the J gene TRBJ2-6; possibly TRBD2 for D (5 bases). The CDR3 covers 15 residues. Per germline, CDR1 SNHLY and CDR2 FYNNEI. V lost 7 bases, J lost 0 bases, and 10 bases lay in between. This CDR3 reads CASIAGNSGANVLTF. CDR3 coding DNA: TGTGCCAGCATCGCCGGGAACTCTGGGGCCAACGTCCTGACTTTC.

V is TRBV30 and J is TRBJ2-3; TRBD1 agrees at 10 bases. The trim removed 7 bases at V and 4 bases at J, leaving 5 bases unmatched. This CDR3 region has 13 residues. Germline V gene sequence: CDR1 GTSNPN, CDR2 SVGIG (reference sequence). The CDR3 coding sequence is TGTGCCTCCGGGACAGGGGTGGCAGATACGCAGTATTTT. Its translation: CASGTGVADTQYF.

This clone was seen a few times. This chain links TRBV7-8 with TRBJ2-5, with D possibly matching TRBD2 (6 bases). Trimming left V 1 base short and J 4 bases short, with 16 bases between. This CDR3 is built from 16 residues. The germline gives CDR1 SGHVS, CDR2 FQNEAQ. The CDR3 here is CASSLVLVGSGETQYF. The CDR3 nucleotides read TGTGCCAGCAGCTTAGTTTTGGTCGGGAGCGGAGAGACCCAGTACTTC.

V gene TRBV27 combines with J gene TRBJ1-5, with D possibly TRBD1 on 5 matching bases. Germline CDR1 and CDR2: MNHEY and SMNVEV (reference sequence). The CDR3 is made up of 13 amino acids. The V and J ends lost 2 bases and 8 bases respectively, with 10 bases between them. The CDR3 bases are TGTGCCAGCAGTTTAACAGGCCGGGAGCCCCAGCATTTT. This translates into CASSLTGREPQHF.

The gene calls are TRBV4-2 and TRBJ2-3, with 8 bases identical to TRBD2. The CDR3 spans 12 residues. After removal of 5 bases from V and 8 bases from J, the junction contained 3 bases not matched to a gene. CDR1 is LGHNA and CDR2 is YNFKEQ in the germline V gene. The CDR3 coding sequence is TGTGCCAGCAGCTCCGGGGGGGCTACGCAGTATTTT. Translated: CASSSGGATQYF.

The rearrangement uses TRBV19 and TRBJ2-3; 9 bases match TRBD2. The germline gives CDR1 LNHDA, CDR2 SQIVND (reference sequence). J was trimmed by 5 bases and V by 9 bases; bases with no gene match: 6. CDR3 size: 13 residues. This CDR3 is CASGKTSGDTQYF. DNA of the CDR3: TGTGCCAGCGGTAAGACTAGCGGAGATACGCAGTATTTT.

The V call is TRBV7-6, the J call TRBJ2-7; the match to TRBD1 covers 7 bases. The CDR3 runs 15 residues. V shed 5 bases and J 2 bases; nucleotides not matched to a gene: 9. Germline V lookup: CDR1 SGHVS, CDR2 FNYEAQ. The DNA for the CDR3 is TGTGCCAGCAGCCATATCAGGGGGAAGACCTACGAGCAGTACTTC. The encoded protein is CASSHIRGKTYEQYF.